The source of this T cell receptor beta chain is a study of shared clonotypes between healthy human individuals. Notes on the study in general: The generation probabilities recorded for non-shared clonotypes fell below those of clonotypes shared by all four donors.

The deep-level immunoSEQ assay was used. The authors' processing: Owing to the provision of junction-only sequences devoid of quality scores by immunoSEQ, filtering differed. Profiled with immunoSEQ multiplex PCR; TCRdb holds only in-frame clones, not every one. V and J calls plus clone size are reproduced from that table; the DNA served to infer D and trimming. The sample contains about 1,800,000 clones, over 85% of which appear only once. Remarks on this clone: Antigen specificity is unknown.

This CDR3 is 16 amino acids long. J lost 8 bases, V lost 1 base, and 7 bases had no gene match. Per germline, CDR1 SGHTA and CDR2 FQGNSA. CD45RO-negative CD8 cells positively selected for CCR7 made up the naive population, which excluded terminally differentiated effector memory CD45RA+ cells. There were only Caucasian adults among the donors, and all lived in Nashville, Tennessee. The specimen sequenced was naive CD8+ T cells sorted from blood. This clonotype was obtained from a man aged 18 to 35 in good health. This chain connects TRBV7-2 to TRBJ2-1, with TRBD2 matching 11 bases. CDR3: CASSLVGSGGGDEQFF. For the CDR3, the DNA is TGTGCCAGCAGCTTAGTGGGTAGCGGGGGGGGCGATGAGCAGTTCTTC.